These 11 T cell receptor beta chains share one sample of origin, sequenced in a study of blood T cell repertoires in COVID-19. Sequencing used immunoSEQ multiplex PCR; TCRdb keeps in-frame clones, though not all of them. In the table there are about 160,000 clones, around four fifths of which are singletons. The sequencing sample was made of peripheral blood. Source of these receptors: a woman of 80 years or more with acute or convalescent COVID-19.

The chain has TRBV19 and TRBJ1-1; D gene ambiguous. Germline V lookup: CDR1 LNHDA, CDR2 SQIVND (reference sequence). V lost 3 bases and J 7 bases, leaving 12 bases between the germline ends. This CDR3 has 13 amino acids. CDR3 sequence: CASSMWERSEAFF. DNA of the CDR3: TGTGCCAGTAGTATGTGGGAGCGGAGTGAAGCTTTCTTT.

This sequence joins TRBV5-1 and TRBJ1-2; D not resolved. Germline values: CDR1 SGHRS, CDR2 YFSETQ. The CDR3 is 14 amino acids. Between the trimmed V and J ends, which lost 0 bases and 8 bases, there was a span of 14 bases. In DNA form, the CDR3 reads TGCGCCAGCAGCTTGGCTGCGGCCCTAAGGGGCTACACCTTC. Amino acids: CASSLAAALRGYTF.

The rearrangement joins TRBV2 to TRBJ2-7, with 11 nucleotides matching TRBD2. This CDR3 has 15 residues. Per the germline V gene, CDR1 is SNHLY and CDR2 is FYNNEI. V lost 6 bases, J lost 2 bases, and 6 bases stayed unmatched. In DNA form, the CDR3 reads TGTGCCAGCAGGGTTACTAGCGGGAGAACCTACGAGCAGTACTTC. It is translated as CASRVTSGRTYEQYF.

The chain's CDR3 is CASTELRNTEAFF. In DNA, the CDR3 is TGCGCCAGCACTGAACTCCGGAACACTGAAGCTTTCTTT. J is TRBJ1-1 and V is TRBV5-1, with D unresolved. Germline assignment: CDR1 SGHRS and CDR2 YFSETQ. The CDR3 contains 13 residues. V was trimmed by 6 bases and J by 1 base, leaving 10 bases between them. The full variable domain, in which reference TRBV5-1 and TRBJ1-1 provide the parts outside the CDR3, is KAGVTQTPRYLIKTRGQQVTLSCSPISGHRSVSWYQQTPGQGLQFLFEYFSETQRNKGNFPGRFSGRQFSNSRSEMNVSTLELGDSALYLCASTELRNTEAFFGQGTRLTVV.

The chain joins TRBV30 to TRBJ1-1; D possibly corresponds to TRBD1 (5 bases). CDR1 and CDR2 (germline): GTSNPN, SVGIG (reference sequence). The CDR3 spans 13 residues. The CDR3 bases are TGTGTAGCTTCTGGGGACTGGTACACTGAAGCTTTCTTT. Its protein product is CVASGDWYTEAFF. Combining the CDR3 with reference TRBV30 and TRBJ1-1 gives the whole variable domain SQTIHQWPATLVQPVGSPLSLECTVEGTSNPNLYWYRQAAGRGLQLLFYSVGIGQISSEVPQNLSASRPQDRQFILSSKKLLLSDSGFYLCVASGDWYTEAFFGQGTRLTVV.

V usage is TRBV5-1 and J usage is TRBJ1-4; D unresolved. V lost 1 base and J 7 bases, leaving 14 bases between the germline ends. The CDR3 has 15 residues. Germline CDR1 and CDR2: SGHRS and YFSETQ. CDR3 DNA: TGCGCCAGCAGCTTGTCCTCGGGGAGTATTGAAAAACTGTTTTTT. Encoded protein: CASSLSSGSIEKLFF. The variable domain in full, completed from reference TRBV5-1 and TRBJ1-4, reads KAGVTQTPRYLIKTRGQQVTLSCSPISGHRSVSWYQQTPGQGLQFLFEYFSETQRNKGNFPGRFSGRQFSNSRSEMNVSTLELGDSALYLCASSLSSGSIEKLFFGSGTQLSVL.

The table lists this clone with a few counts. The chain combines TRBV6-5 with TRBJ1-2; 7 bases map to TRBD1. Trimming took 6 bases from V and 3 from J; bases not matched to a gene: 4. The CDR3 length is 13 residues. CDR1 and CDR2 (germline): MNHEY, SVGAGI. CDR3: CASRTGTDYGYTF. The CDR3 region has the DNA TGTGCCAGCAGAACCGGGACAGACTATGGCTACACCTTC.

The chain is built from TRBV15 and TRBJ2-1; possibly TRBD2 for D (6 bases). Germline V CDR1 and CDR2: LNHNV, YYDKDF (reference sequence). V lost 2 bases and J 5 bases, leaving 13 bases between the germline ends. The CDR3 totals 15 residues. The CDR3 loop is CATSRRRLGNNEQFF. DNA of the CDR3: TGTGCCACCAGCAGACGGCGACTAGGGAACAATGAGCAGTTCTTC.

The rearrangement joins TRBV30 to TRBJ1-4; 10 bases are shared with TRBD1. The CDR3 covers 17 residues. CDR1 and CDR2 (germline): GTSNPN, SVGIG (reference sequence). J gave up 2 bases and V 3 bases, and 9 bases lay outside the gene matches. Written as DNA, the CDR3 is TGTGCCTGGAGCACCCTCCGGGACAGGGGCACTAATGAAAAACTGTTTTTT. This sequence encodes CAWSTLRDRGTNEKLFF.

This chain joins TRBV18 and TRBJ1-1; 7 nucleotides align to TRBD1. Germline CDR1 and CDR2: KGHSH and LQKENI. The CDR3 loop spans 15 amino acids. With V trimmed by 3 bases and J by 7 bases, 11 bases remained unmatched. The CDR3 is CASSPGDRSRGEAFF. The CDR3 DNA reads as TGTGCCAGCTCACCGGGGGACAGAAGTAGGGGTGAAGCTTTCTTT.

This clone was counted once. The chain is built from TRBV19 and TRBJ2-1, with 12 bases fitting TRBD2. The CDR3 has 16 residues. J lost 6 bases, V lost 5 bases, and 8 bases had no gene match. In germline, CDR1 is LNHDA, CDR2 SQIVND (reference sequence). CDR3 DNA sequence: TGTGCCAGTAGTCAGAGGACTAGCGGGACTCTCAATGAGCAGTTCTTC. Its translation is CASSQRTSGTLNEQFF.